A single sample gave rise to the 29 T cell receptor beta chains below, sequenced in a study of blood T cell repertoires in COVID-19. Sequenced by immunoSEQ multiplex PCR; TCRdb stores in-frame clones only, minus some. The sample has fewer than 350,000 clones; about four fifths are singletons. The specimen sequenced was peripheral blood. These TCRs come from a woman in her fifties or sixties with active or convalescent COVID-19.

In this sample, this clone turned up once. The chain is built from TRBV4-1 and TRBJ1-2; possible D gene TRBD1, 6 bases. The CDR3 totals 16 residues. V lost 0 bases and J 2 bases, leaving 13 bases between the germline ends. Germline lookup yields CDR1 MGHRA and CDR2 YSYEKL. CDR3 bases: TGCGCCAGCAGCCAAGATTTTGGAGACAGGAACTATGGCTACACCTTC. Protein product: CASSQDFGDRNYGYTF.

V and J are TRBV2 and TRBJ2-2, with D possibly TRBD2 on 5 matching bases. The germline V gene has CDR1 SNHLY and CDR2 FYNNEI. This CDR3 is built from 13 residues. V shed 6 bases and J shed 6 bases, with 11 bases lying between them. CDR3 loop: CASRGTRAGELFF. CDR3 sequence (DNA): TGTGCCAGCAGGGGTACTAGGGCCGGGGAGCTGTTTTTT.

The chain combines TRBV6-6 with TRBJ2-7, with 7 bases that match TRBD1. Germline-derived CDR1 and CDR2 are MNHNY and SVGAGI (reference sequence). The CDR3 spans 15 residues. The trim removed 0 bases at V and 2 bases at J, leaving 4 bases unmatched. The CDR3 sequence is CASSYSPGQTYEQYF. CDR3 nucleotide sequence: TGTGCCAGCAGTTACTCGCCGGGACAGACCTACGAGCAGTACTTC.

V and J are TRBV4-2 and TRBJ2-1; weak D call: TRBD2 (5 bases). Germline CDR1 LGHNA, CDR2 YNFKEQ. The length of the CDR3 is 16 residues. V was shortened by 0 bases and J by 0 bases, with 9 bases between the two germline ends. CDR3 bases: TGTGCCAGCAGCCAAGAGAGGGCAAGCTCCTACAATGAGCAGTTCTTC. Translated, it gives CASSQERASSYNEQFF.

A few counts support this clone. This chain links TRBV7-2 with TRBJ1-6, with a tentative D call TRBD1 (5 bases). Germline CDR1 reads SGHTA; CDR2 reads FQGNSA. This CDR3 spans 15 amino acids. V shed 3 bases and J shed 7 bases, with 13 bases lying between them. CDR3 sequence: CASSFSSRVNSPLHF. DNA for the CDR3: TGTGCCAGCAGCTTCTCCTCCAGGGTAAATTCACCCCTCCACTTT.

The CDR3, as DNA: TGTGCCAGCAGCTTTGGGGTCCGGGGGGCGACTGGAAACACCATATATTTT. It translates to CASSFGVRGATGNTIYF. This chain uses TRBV5-6 with TRBJ1-3, with a possible D match to TRBD1 (6 bases). The germline V gene has CDR1 SGHDT and CDR2 YYEEEE. The CDR3 covers 17 residues. V was cut by 2 bases and J by 2 bases, with 17 bases left in between.

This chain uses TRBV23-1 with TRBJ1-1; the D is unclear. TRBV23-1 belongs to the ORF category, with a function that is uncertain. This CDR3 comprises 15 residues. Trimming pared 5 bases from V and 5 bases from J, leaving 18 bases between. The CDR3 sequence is CASSSYGLNRTEAFF. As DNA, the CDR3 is TGCGCCAGCAGTTCATACGGGTTGAACCGTACTGAAGCTTTCTTT.

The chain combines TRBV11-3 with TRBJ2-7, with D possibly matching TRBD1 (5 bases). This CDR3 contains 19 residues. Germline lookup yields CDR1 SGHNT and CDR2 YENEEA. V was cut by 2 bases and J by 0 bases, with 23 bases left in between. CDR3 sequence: CASSLKGREVFIGSYEQYF. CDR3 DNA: TGTGCCAGCAGCTTAAAGGGCAGGGAAGTTTTTATAGGCTCCTACGAGCAGTACTTC.

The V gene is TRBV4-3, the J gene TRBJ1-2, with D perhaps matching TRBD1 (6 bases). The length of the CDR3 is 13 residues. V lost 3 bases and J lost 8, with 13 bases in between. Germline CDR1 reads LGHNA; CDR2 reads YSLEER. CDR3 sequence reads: CASSHEGGRGYTF. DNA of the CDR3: TGCGCCAGCAGCCACGAAGGGGGAAGAGGCTACACCTTC.

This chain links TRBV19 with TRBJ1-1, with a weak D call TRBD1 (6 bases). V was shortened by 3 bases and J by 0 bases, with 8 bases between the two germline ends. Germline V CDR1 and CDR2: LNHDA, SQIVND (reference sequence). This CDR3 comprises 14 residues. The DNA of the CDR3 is TGTGCCAGTAGTATCCAGGGGTTGAACACTGAAGCTTTCTTT. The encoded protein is CASSIQGLNTEAFF. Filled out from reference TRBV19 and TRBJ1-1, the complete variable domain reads DGGITQSPKYLFRKEGQNVTLSCEQNLNHDAMYWYRQDPGQGLRLIYYSQIVNDFQKGDIAEGYSVSREKKESFPLTVTSAQKNPTAFYLCASSIQGLNTEAFFGQGTRLTVV.

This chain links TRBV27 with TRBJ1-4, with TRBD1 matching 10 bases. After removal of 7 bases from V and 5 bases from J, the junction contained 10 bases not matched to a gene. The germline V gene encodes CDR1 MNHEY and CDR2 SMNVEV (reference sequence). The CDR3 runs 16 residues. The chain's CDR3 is CASMNIPGQGNEKLFF. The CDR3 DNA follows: TGTGCCAGCATGAATATACCGGGACAGGGGAATGAAAAACTGTTTTTT.

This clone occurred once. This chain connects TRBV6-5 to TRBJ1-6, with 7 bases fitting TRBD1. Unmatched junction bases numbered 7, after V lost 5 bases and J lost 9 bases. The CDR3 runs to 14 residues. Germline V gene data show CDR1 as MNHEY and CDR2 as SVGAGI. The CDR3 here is CASSPGQEGSPLHF. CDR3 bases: TGTGCCAGCAGTCCTGGACAGGAGGGTTCACCCCTCCACTTT.

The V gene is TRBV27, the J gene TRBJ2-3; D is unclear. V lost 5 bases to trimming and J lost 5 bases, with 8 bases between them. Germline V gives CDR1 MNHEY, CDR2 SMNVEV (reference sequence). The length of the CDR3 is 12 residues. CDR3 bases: TGTGCCAGCAGTCCCCCGGGAGATACGCAGTATTTT. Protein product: CASSPPGDTQYF.

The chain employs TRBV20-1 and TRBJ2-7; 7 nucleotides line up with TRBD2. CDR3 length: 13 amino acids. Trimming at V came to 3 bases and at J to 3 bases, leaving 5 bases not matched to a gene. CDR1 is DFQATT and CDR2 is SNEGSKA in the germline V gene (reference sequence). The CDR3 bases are TGCAGTGCTAGTTTGGCTAGCGGCTACGAGCAGTACTTC. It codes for CSASLASGYEQYF.

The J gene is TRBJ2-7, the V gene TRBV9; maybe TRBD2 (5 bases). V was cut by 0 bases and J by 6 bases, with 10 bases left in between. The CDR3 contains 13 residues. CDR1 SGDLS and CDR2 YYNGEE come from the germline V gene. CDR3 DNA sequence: TGTGCCAGCAGCGTAGCTGAGCGGAGCGAGCAGTACTTC. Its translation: CASSVAERSEQYF.

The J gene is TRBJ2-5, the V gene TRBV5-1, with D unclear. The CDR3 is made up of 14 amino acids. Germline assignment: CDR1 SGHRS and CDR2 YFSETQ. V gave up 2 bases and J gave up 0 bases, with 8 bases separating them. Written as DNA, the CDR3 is TGCGCCAGCAGCTTAAGCCCAAACCAAGAGACCCAGTACTTC. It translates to CASSLSPNQETQYF. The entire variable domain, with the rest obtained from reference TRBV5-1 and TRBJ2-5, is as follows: KAGVTQTPRYLIKTRGQQVTLSCSPISGHRSVSWYQQTPGQGLQFLFEYFSETQRNKGNFPGRFSGRQFSNSRSEMNVSTLELGDSALYLCASSLSPNQETQYFGPGTRLLVL.

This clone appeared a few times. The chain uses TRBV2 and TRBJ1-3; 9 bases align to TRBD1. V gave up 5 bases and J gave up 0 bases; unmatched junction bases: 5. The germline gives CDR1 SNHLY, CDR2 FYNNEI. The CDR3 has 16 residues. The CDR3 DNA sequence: TGTGCCAGCAGTTGGGACAGGGCCGTCTCTGGAAACACCATATATTTT. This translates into CASSWDRAVSGNTIYF.

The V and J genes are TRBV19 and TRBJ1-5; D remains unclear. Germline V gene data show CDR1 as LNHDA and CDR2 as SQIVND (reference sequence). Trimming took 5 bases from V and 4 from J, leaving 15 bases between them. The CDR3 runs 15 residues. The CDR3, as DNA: TGTGCCAGTAGTTTGCAAAGGACTTCGAATCAGCCCCAGCATTTT. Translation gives CASSLQRTSNQPQHF.

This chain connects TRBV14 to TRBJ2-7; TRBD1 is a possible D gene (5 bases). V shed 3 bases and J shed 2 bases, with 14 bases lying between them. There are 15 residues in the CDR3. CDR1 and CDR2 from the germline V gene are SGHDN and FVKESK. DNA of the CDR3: TGTGCCAGCAGCCAGGGCAGGGCGATCACCTACGAGCAGTACTTC. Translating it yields CASSQGRAITYEQYF.

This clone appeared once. The CDR3 loop is CASSGDRNTEAFF. The CDR3 coding sequence is TGTGCCAGCAGCGGTGACAGAAACACTGAAGCTTTCTTT. V usage is TRBV25-1 and J usage is TRBJ1-1; maybe TRBD1 (5 bases). The length of the CDR3 is 13 residues. Trimming stripped 6 bases from V and 2 bases from J, with 10 bases between. In germline, CDR1 is MGHDK, CDR2 SYGVNS.

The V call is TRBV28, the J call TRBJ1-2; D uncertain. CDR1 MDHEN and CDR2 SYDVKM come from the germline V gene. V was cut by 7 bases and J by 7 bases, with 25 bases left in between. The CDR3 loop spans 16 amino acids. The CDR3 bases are TGTGCCAGCACCCCTCTCCCGGGTCGGGATACTCGTGGCTACACCTTC. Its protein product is CASTPLPGRDTRGYTF.

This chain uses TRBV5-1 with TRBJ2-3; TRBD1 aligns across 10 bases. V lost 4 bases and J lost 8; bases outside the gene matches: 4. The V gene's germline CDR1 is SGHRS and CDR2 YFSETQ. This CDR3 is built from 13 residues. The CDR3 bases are TGCGCCAGCAGCGGAGGACAGGGGGGTACGCAGTATTTT. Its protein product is CASSGGQGGTQYF.

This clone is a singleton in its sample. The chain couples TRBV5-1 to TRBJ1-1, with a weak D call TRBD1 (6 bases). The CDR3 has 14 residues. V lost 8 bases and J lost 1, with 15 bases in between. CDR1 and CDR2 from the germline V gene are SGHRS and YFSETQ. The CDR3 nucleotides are TGCGCCAGTAGGTTGGACAGTTCGAACACTGAAGCTTTCTTT. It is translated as CASRLDSSNTEAFF.

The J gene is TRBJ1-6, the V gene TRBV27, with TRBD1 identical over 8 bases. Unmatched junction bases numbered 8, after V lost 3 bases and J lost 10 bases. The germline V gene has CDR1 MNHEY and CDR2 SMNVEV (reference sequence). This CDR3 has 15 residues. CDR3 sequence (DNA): TGTGCCAGCAGTTTTGTGGACAGGGCGTCGTCACCCCTCCACTTT. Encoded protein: CASSFVDRASSPLHF.

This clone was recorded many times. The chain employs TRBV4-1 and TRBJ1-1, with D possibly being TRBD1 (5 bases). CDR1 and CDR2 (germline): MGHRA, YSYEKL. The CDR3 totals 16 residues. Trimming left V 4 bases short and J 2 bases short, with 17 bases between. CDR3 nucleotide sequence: TGCGCCAGCAGCCTAGGACAACTACAGACCAACACTGAAGCTTTCTTT. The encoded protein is CASSLGQLQTNTEAFF.

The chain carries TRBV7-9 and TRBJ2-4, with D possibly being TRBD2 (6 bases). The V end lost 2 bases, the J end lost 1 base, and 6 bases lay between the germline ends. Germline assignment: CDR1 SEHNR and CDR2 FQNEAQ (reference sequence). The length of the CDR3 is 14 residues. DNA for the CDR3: TGTGCCAGCAGCTTACGGGGGGCCAAAAACATTCAGTACTTC. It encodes CASSLRGAKNIQYF.

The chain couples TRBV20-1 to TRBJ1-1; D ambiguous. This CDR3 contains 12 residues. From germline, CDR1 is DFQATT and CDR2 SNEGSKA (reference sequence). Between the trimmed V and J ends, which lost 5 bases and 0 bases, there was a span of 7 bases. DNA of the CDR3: TGCAGTGCTGGTGCCGTGAACACTGAAGCTTTCTTT. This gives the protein CSAGAVNTEAFF.

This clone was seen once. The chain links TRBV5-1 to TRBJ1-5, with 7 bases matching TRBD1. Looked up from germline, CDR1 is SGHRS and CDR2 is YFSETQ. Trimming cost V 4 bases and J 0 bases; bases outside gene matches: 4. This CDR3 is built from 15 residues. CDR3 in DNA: TGCGCCAGCAGCCACGGGACAGATAGCAATCAGCCCCAGCATTTT. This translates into CASSHGTDSNQPQHF.

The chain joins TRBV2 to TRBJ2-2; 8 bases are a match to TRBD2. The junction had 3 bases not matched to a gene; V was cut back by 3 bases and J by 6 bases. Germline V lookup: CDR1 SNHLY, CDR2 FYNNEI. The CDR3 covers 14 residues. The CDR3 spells CASSDRGGAGELFF. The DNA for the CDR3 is TGTGCCAGCAGTGACCGGGGGGGCGCCGGGGAGCTGTTTTTT. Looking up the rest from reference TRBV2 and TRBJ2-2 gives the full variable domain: EPEVTQTPSHQVTQMGQEVILRCVPISNHLYFYWYRQILGQKVEFLVSFYNNEISEKSEIFDDQFSVERPDGSNFTLKIRSTKLEDSAMYFCASSDRGGAGELFFGEGSRLTVL.